This TCR beta chain was recovered during a study of blood T cell repertoires in COVID-19. Study background: The United States, Italy and Spain were the sources of the acute and convalescent COVID-19 samples. In each case, the material was cDNA or gDNA derived from T cells, B-cell-depleted T cells, or PBMCs.

Per the original data handling: The authors estimated nucleated cell counts from reference gene primer amplification. Sequencing used immunoSEQ multiplex PCR; TCRdb keeps in-frame clones, though not all of them. V and J calls and clone size follow that table, whereas D and trimming were derived from the DNA. The sample carries more than 250,000 clones, approximately 90% recorded once. Germline CDR1 reads MNHEY; CDR2 reads SVGAGI. This CDR3 spans 15 amino acids. V lost 6 bases and J lost 6, with 15 bases in between. Sequencing was carried out using peripheral blood. This TCR came from a woman between 45 and 60 years old with COVID-19, enrolled during active disease. The rearrangement joins TRBV6-5 to TRBJ1-6; D unclear. In DNA form, the CDR3 reads TGTGCCAGCAGAAAATCTCGGGTCGGTAATTCACCCCTCCACTTT. Its translation: CASRKSRVGNSPLHF.